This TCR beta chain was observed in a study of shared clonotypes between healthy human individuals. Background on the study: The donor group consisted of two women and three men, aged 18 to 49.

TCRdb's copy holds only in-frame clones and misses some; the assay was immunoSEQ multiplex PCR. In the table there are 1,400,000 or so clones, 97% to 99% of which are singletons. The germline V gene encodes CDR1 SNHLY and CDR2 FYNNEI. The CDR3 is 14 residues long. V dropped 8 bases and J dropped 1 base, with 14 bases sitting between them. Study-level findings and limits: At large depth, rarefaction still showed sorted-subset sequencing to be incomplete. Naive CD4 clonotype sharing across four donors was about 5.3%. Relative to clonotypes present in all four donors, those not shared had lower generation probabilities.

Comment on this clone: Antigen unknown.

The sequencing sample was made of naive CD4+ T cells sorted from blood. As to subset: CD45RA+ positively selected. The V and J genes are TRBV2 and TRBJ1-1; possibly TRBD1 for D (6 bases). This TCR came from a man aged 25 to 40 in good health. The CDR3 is CASQGGGTNTEAFF. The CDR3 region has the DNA TGTGCCAGCCAAGGGGGGGGCACGAACACTGAAGCTTTCTTT.